Listed below are T cell receptor beta chains from one sample, sequenced in a study of CD8+CD57+ T cells in acquired aplastic anemia. TCRdb re-analysed the reads in MiXCR, keeping a single row per CDR3 protein. The data contain around 50,000 distinct CDR3 sequences, roughly three fifths of them seen just once; the ten biggest clones take up roughly 15%. The sample was sorted CD4+, CD8+, or CD8+CD57+ T cells (not recorded which) from PBMCs. The receptors shown here come from a human donor with aplastic anemia. CDR3s include the opening cysteine and the closing phenylalanine or tryptophan. The D gene is left open where the match is weak. A clone size is listed for some rows: how often the clone was seen (once, few, many), or a class if it is expanded.

V gene	clone size	D gene	J gene	CDR3 protein	CDR3 DNA
TRBV16	-	-	TRBJ1-1	CASSLYTPFVNTEAFF	TGTGCCAGCAGCCTATACACCCCGTTCGTGAACACTGAAGCTTTCTTT
TRBV19	-	TRBD1	TRBJ1-5	CASSRPGQGARQPQHF	TGTGCCAGTAGTAGACCGGGACAGGGGGCGCGTCAGCCCCAGCATTTT
TRBV11-2	-	TRBD2	TRBJ2-5	CASILESGFGGGRETQYF	TGTGCCAGCATCTTAGAAAGTGGTTTCGGGGGGGGCCGGGAGACCCAGTACTTC
TRBV15	once	-	TRBJ1-1	CATSRDTARWDANTEAFF	TGTGCCACCAGCAGAGATACGGCACGTTGGGATGCGAACACTGAAGCTTTCTTT
TRBV19	-	TRBD1	TRBJ1-4	CASSRDRATNEKLFF	TGTGCCAGTAGTAGGGACAGGGCCACTAATGAAAAACTGTTTTTT
TRBV15	few	-	TRBJ1-2	CATSATGGYTF	TGTGCCACCAGCGCAACGGGGGGCTACACCTTC
TRBV7-2	-	TRBD2	TRBJ2-3	CASSPGLAADTQYF	TGTGCCAGCAGCCCCGGACTAGCTGCGGATACGCAGTATTTT
TRBV19	-	TRBD1	TRBJ2-7	CASSPRQGASYEQYF	TGTGCCAGTAGTCCGAGACAGGGGGCTTCCTACGAGCAGTACTTC
TRBV4-2	few	-	TRBJ2-7	CASSRERSTPYEQYF	TGTGCCAGCAGTCGAGAAAGGAGCACCCCTTACGAGCAGTACTTC
TRBV2	-	TRBD1	TRBJ2-1	CASMGQGRDEQFF	TGTGCCAGCATGGGACAGGGGAGGGATGAGCAGTTCTTC
TRBV6-1	-	-	TRBJ1-6	CASSEMGGQSPLHF	TGTGCCAGCAGTGAGATGGGGGGGCAGTCACCCCTCCACTTT
TRBV20-1	medium-sized	-	TRBJ1-6	CSADPGGSPLHF	TGCAGTGCGGACCCTGGAGGTTCACCCCTCCACTTT
TRBV2	-	TRBD2	TRBJ2-3	CASLAGAGGNTQYF	TGTGCCAGCTTAGCGGGGGCTGGGGGGAATACGCAGTATTTT
TRBV10-1	-	TRBD2	TRBJ2-1	CASSRLAGWDEQFF	TGCGCCAGCAGCCGACTAGCGGGGTGGGATGAGCAGTTCTTC
TRBV20-1	many	-	TRBJ1-1	CSARGDSEDTEAFF	TGCAGTGCTAGAGGGGACTCGGAGGACACTGAAGCTTTCTTT
TRBV5-6	-	-	TRBJ1-2	CASSLGEGQGYGYTF	TGTGCCAGCAGCTTGGGGGAAGGGCAAGGGTATGGCTACACCTTC
TRBV2	-	TRBD1	TRBJ1-3	CASRTGTGTGNTIYF	TGTGCCAGCAGGACCGGGACAGGGACTGGAAACACCATATATTTT
TRBV12-3/TRBV12-4	-	-	TRBJ1-6	CASSLYRGETLHF	TGTGCCAGCAGTTTATATAGGGGAGAGACCCTCCACTTT
TRBV14	-	TRBD1	TRBJ1-2	CASTPDRADYGYTF	TGTGCCAGCACCCCTGACAGGGCAGACTATGGCTACACCTTC
TRBV2	few	-	TRBJ1-6	CASLGEGSPLHF	TGTGCCAGCCTGGGGGAGGGATCACCCCTCCACTTT
TRBV5-6	many	TRBD1	TRBJ2-3	CASSPPSGTGLDTQYF	TGTGCCAGCAGCCCTCCCTCTGGGACAGGGTTAGATACGCAGTATTTT
TRBV6-1	many	TRBD1	TRBJ1-5	CASSGDRGSNQPQHF	TGTGCCAGCAGTGGAGACAGGGGGAGCAATCAGCCCCAGCATTTT
TRBV19	many	-	TRBJ1-3	CASTPGDTGAGNTIYF	TGTGCCAGTACCCCTGGGGATACGGGGGCTGGAAACACCATATATTTT
TRBV28	many	-	TRBJ2-7	CASSFRGDTYEQYF	TGTGCCAGCAGTTTTAGAGGGGACACCTACGAGCAGTACTTC
TRBV10-2	-	-	TRBJ1-3	CASSDGNSGNTIYF	TGCGCCAGTAGCGACGGGAACTCTGGAAACACCATATATTTT
TRBV24-1	-	TRBD1	TRBJ2-1	CATSDAAGGSYNEQFF	TGTGCCACCAGTGATGCCGCAGGGGGCTCATACAATGAGCAGTTCTTC
TRBV12-3/TRBV12-4	few	-	TRBJ2-3	CASSSGLPTTDTQYF	TGTGCCAGCAGTTCAGGGCTCCCAACCACAGATACGCAGTATTTT
TRBV12-3/TRBV12-4	-	-	TRBJ1-5	CASSLRQGHQPQHF	TGTGCCAGCAGTTTAAGGCAGGGACATCAGCCCCAGCATTTT
TRBV19	few	-	TRBJ2-3	CASSTSGISTDTQYF	TGTGCCAGTAGTACATCAGGGATCAGCACAGATACGCAGTATTTT
TRBV29-1	-	-	TRBJ2-7	CSVEIRATGDEQYF	TGCAGCGTTGAAATCCGGGCCACGGGCGACGAGCAGTACTTC
TRBV2	-	TRBD1	TRBJ2-7	CASREQGAPYEQYF	TGTGCCAGCAGAGAGCAGGGGGCCCCCTACGAGCAGTACTTC
TRBV4-3	-	-	TRBJ2-5	CASSQDLLPGDARGVETQYF	TGCGCCAGCAGCCAAGATCTCCTACCAGGGGACGCTCGAGGGGTAGAGACCCAGTACTTC
TRBV7-6	-	TRBD1	TRBJ2-1	CASSSQLDRVYNEQFF	TGTGCCAGCAGTTCACAATTGGACAGGGTTTACAATGAGCAGTTCTTC
TRBV29-1	-	-	TRBJ2-1	CSGGRNNEQFF	TGCAGCGGGGGGCGCAACAATGAGCAGTTCTTC
TRBV2	-	-	TRBJ1-5	CASSRSEGGRQPQHF	TGTGCCAGCAGCCGATCTGAGGGGGGGCGGCAGCCCCAGCATTTT
TRBV5-1	-	-	TRBJ1-6	CASSLVGLSPLHF	TGCGCCAGCAGCTTGGTCGGTCTTTCACCCCTCCACTTT
TRBV7-9	-	-	TRBJ2-5	CASSQAGRGETQYF	TGTGCCAGCAGCCAGGCGGGCAGGGGAGAGACCCAGTACTTC
TRBV15	-	-	TRBJ1-1	CATSTFTYQAEAFF	TGTGCCACCAGCACCTTCACCTACCAAGCTGAAGCTTTCTTT
TRBV11-1	-	TRBD1	TRBJ1-4	CASSRLQGTVATNEKLFF	TGTGCCAGCAGCCGCTTGCAGGGGACAGTGGCAACTAATGAAAAACTGTTTTTT
TRBV5-8	many	TRBD1	TRBJ1-6	CASSFSGGNSPLHF	TGTGCCAGCAGCTTTTCAGGGGGCAATTCACCCCTCCACTTT